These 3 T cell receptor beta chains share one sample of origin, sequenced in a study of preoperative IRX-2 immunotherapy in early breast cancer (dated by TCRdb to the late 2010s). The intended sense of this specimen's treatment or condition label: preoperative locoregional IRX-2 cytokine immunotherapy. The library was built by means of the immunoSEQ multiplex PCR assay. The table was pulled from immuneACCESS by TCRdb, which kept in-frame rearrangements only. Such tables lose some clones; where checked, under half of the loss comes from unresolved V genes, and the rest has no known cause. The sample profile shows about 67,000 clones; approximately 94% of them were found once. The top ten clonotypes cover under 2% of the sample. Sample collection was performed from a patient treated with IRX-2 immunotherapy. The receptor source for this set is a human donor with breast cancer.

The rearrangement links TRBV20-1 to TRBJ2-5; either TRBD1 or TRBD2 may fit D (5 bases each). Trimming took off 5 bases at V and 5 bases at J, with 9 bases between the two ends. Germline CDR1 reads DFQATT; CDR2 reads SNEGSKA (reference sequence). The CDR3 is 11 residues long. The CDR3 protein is CSAGGFETQYF. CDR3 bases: TGCAGTGCTGGGGGTTTTGAGACCCAGTACTTC.

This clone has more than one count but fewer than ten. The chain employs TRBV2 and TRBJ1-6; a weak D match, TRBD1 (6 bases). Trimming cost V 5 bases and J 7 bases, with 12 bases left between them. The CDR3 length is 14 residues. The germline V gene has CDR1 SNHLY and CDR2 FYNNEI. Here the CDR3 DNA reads TGTGCCAGCAGTAACAGGGTTGGAAATTCACCCCTCCACTTT. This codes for CASSNRVGNSPLHF.

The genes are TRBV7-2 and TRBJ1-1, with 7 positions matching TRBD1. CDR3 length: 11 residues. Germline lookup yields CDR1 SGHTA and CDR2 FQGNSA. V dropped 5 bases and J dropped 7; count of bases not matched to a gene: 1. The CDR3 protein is CASSRDSEAFF. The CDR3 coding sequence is TGTGCCAGCAGCCGGGACAGTGAAGCTTTCTTT.